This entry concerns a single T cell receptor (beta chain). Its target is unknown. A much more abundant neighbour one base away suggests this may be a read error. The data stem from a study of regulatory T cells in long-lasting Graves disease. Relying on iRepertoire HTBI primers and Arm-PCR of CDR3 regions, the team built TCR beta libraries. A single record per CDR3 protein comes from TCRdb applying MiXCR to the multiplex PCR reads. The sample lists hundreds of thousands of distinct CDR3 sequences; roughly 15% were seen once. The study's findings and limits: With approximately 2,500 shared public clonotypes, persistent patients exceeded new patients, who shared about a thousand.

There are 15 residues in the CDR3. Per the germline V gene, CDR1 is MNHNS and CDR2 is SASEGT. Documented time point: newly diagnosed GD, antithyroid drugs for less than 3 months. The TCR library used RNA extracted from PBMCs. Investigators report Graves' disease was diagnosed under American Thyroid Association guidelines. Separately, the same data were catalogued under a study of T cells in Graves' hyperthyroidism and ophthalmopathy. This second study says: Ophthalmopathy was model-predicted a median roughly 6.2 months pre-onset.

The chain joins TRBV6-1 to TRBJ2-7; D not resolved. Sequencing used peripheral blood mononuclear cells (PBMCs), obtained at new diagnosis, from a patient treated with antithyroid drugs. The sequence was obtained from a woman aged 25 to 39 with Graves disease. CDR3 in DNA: TGTGCCAACAGTGCATTGGATACAAGCTCCTACGAGCAGTACTTC. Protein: CANSALDTSSYEQYF.